Following are 31 T cell receptor beta chains from one sample sequenced in a study of blood T cell repertoires in COVID-19 (dated by TCRdb to 2020 to 2021). Library generation was performed with the immunoSEQ multiplex PCR assay. Held by TCRdb, this immuneACCESS table contains in-frame sequences only and omits some clones. Under half of the omission traces to an unresolved V gene where checked; the cause of the rest is unknown. The sample has some 330,000 clones on record, over 75% of them singletons. Of the sample, about 5% is held by the ten largest clones. The sequencing sample was made of PBMCs or T cells enriched from blood (not recorded which). The receptors originated from a man aged 30 to 45 who had recovered from COVID-19.

This clone was found once. The chain is built from TRBV28 and TRBJ1-5; tentatively, D is TRBD1 (6 bases). This CDR3 is built from 13 residues. V dropped 7 bases and J dropped 6 bases, with 13 bases sitting between them. Germline values: CDR1 MDHEN, CDR2 SYDVKM. The chain's CDR3 is CASTYRVPQPQHF. In nucleotides, the CDR3 is TGTGCCAGCACCTACAGGGTCCCTCAGCCCCAGCATTTT. Combining the CDR3 with reference TRBV28 and TRBJ1-5 gives the whole variable domain DVKVTQSSRYLVKRTGEKVFLECVQDMDHENMFWYRQDPGLGLRLIYFSYDVKMKEKGDIPEGYSVSREKKERFSLILESASTNQTSMYLCASTYRVPQPQHFGDGTRLSIL.

This clone was recorded only once. The V call is TRBV5-5, the J call TRBJ2-3, with 8 positions matching TRBD1. V was pared by 3 bases and J by 5 bases, with 5 bases of the junction left unmatched. Germline-derived CDR1 and CDR2 are SGHKS and YYEKEE (reference sequence). There are 14 residues in the CDR3. CDR3 loop: CASSSQGDGDTQYF. As DNA, the CDR3 is TGTGCCAGCAGCTCACAGGGGGATGGAGATACGCAGTATTTT.

This clone has just a few counts. The chain recombines TRBV9 with TRBJ2-2; D is uncertain. The CDR3 covers 13 residues. Germline CDR1 reads SGDLS; CDR2 reads YYNGEE. V gave up 0 bases and J gave up 6 bases, with 6 bases separating them. The CDR3 sequence is CASSVESAGELFF. CDR3 DNA: TGTGCCAGCAGCGTAGAATCGGCCGGGGAGCTGTTTTTT.

The chain carries TRBV5-1 and TRBJ1-4; 12 bases line up with TRBD1. V lost 0 bases and J lost 15; bases outside the gene matches: 9. CDR3 length: 15 residues. The germline V gene has CDR1 SGHRS and CDR2 YFSETQ. This CDR3 is CASSLDGTGGSGLFF. The CDR3 DNA sequence: TGCGCCAGCAGCTTGGATGGGACAGGGGGCTCGGGATTGTTTTTT.

This sequence joins TRBV5-1 and TRBJ2-1; 9 bases align to TRBD2. The V gene's germline CDR1 is SGHRS and CDR2 YFSETQ. The CDR3 length is 16 residues. The V segment lost 0 bases and the J segment 5 bases; nucleotides outside the gene matches: 6. The CDR3 region is CASSLAGRGGHNEQFF. CDR3 sequence (DNA): TGCGCCAGCAGCTTGGCGGGGCGGGGGGGCCACAATGAGCAGTTCTTC.

There are a few counts of this clone. The chain links TRBV5-1 to TRBJ1-1, with TRBD1 matching 8 bases. Trimming took 0 bases from V and 8 from J; bases not matched to a gene: 3. This CDR3 has 13 amino acids. Per the germline V gene, CDR1 is SGHRS and CDR2 is YFSETQ. The CDR3, as DNA: TGCGCCAGCAGCTTGGGCCAGGGGGCGGAAGCTTTCTTT. Its translation: CASSLGQGAEAFF.

This clone was observed once. The chain employs TRBV7-9 and TRBJ2-5; the match to TRBD2 covers 8 bases. CDR1 is SEHNR and CDR2 is FQNEAQ in the germline V gene (reference sequence). This CDR3 is built from 16 residues. Trimming cost V 5 bases and J 5 bases; bases outside gene matches: 13. For the CDR3, the DNA is TGTGCCAGCAGCGTCCTCGGGACTAGGGTCGAGGAGACCCAGTACTTC. Residues: CASSVLGTRVEETQYF. Full variable domain (remainder filled in from reference TRBV7-9 and TRBJ2-5): DTGVSQNPRHKITKRGQNVTFRCDPISEHNRLYWYRQTLGQGPEFLTYFQNEAQLEKSRLLSDRFSAERPKGSFSTLEIQRTEQGDSAMYLCASSVLGTRVEETQYFGPGTRLLVL.

The chain is built from TRBV7-8 and TRBJ2-1; tentatively, D is TRBD1 (6 bases). In germline, CDR1 is SGHVS, CDR2 FQNEAQ. This CDR3 has 16 amino acids. The V and J ends lost 1 base and 3 bases respectively, with 13 bases between them. The CDR3 DNA reads as TGTGCCAGCAGCTTAGGTAGGACAGCCCGCTACAATGAGCAGTTCTTC. Amino acid sequence: CASSLGRTARYNEQFF.

CDR3 protein: CASSYTVGGEQYF. Written as DNA, the CDR3 is TGTGCCAGCAGTTATACGGTCGGGGGCGAGCAGTACTTC. J is TRBJ2-7 and V is TRBV6-2 or TRBV6-3; a weak D match, TRBD2 (6 bases). Germline-derived CDR1 and CDR2 are MNHEY and SVGEGT. The CDR3 covers 13 residues. V gave up 3 bases and J gave up 6 bases, with 12 bases separating them.

This sequence joins TRBV28 and TRBJ2-7, with 7 bases identical to TRBD1. V gave up 5 bases and J gave up 5 bases; unmatched junction bases: 18. Per the germline V gene, CDR1 is MDHEN and CDR2 is SYDVKM. The CDR3 totals 17 residues. CDR3 in amino acids: CASSLDPGTELSHEQYF. In DNA form, the CDR3 reads TGTGCCAGCAGTCTCGACCCCGGGACAGAGCTTAGTCACGAGCAGTACTTC.

The V gene is TRBV24-1, the J gene TRBJ2-1; tentatively, D is TRBD1 (6 bases). The CDR3 totals 15 residues. Per germline, CDR1 KGHDR and CDR2 SFDVKD. With 0 bases removed from V and 6 bases from J, the gap between germline ends came to 11 bases. The DNA of the CDR3 is TGTGCCACCAGTGATTTGTACAGGGAAGTCAATGAGCAGTTCTTC. It encodes CATSDLYREVNEQFF.

This clone showed up just once. This chain uses TRBV6-1 with TRBJ2-5; 8 nucleotides match TRBD2. The CDR3 contains 14 residues. Trimming cost V 2 bases and J 5 bases; bases outside gene matches: 4. CDR1 and CDR2 (germline): MNHNS, SASEGT. The CDR3 nucleotides are TGTGCCAGCAGTGAATCGGGGGGGATTGAGACCCAGTACTTC. Protein product: CASSESGGIETQYF.

This chain links TRBV10-3 with TRBJ1-5; 11 nucleotides align to TRBD1. The junction had 6 bases not matched to a gene; V was cut back by 3 bases and J by 11 bases. This CDR3 is built from 14 residues. Per germline, CDR1 ENHRY and CDR2 SYGVKD. In DNA form, the CDR3 reads TGTGCCATCAGTGAAGGGGACAGGGGGTATGCCCAGCATTTT. Protein sequence: CAISEGDRGYAQHF.

This chain links TRBV10-3 with TRBJ1-3; 8 nucleotides match TRBD1. The CDR3 has 14 amino acids. V shed 4 bases, J shed 3 bases, and the junction held 2 bases outside the gene matches. Germline V lookup: CDR1 ENHRY, CDR2 SYGVKD. CDR3 nucleotide sequence: TGTGCCATCAGTGGAGACAGGGGTGGAAACACCATATATTTT. Protein sequence: CAISGDRGGNTIYF.

The chain employs TRBV7-9 and TRBJ2-7, with 9 bases identical to TRBD1. Germline CDR1 is SEHNR and CDR2 is FQNEAQ (reference sequence). Trimming at V came to 2 bases and at J to 0 bases, leaving 5 bases not matched to a gene. The CDR3 length is 16 residues. The CDR3 DNA reads as TGTGCCAGCAGCTTACAGGGACAGGGAAACTCCTACGAGCAGTACTTC. Protein product: CASSLQGQGNSYEQYF. Drawing the rest from reference TRBV7-9 and TRBJ2-7, the complete variable domain is DTGVSQNPRHKITKRGQNVTFRCDPISEHNRLYWYRQTLGQGPEFLTYFQNEAQLEKSRLLSDRFSAERPKGSFSTLEIQRTEQGDSAMYLCASSLQGQGNSYEQYFGPGTRLTVT.

V gene TRBV6-5 combines with J gene TRBJ2-1; 9 bases match TRBD2. This CDR3 contains 15 residues. Germline CDR1 reads MNHEY; CDR2 reads SVGAGI. The V segment lost 5 bases and the J segment 9 bases; nucleotides outside the gene matches: 11. CDR3 protein: CASSPGRGGFGEQFF. CDR3 nucleotide sequence: TGTGCCAGCAGTCCTGGGCGGGGGGGCTTTGGTGAGCAGTTCTTC.

This clone has a single count. The chain couples TRBV16 to TRBJ2-3; 9 nucleotides line up with TRBD2. This CDR3 has 18 residues. The J segment lost 0 bases and the V segment lost 0 bases, leaving 7 bases of the junction unmatched. CDR1 and CDR2 (germline): KGHSY, FQNENV. CDR3 region: CASSQSSGLAGSTDTQYF. Here the CDR3 DNA reads TGTGCCAGCAGCCAATCGTCGGGGCTAGCGGGGAGCACAGATACGCAGTATTTT.

This chain uses TRBV5-1 with TRBJ2-5, with D tentatively TRBD1 (6 bases). From germline, CDR1 is SGHRS and CDR2 YFSETQ. V shed 6 bases and J shed 5 bases, with 20 bases lying between them. The length of the CDR3 is 15 residues. The CDR3 sequence is CASTPGGRAGETQYF. For the CDR3, the DNA is TGCGCCAGCACCCCTGGGGGCAGGGCGGGCGAGACCCAGTACTTC.

The rearrangement uses TRBV7-9 and TRBJ1-2; TRBD1 aligns across 7 bases. CDR1 is SEHNR and CDR2 is FQNEAQ in the germline V gene (reference sequence). Trimming at V came to 5 bases and at J to 3 bases, leaving 18 bases not matched to a gene. This CDR3 has 18 residues. The CDR3 DNA is TGTGCCAGCAGCCAATCAGGCAGGGGGAGCTCCACTGACTATGGCTACACCTTC. Its protein is CASSQSGRGSSTDYGYTF. The full variable domain, completed using reference TRBV7-9 and TRBJ1-2, is DTGVSQNPRHKITKRGQNVTFRCDPISEHNRLYWYRQTLGQGPEFLTYFQNEAQLEKSRLLSDRFSAERPKGSFSTLEIQRTEQGDSAMYLCASSQSGRGSSTDYGYTFGSGTRLTVV.

This rearrangement joins TRBV28 to TRBJ1-1; the D is unclear. V was trimmed by 4 bases and J by 1 base, leaving 13 bases between them. The germline V gene has CDR1 MDHEN and CDR2 SYDVKM. CDR3 length equals 15 residues. Here the CDR3 reads CASSSPREGNTEAFF. CDR3 DNA sequence: TGTGCCAGCAGTTCCCCAAGGGAGGGGAACACTGAAGCTTTCTTT.

The chain uses TRBV18 and TRBJ1-4, with 8 bases fitting TRBD1. J gave up 6 bases and V 6 bases, and 3 bases lay outside the gene matches. The V gene's germline CDR1 is KGHSH and CDR2 LQKENI. This CDR3 comprises 13 residues. CDR3: CASSWGQDEKLFF. CDR3 nucleotides: TGTGCCAGCTCGTGGGGACAGGATGAAAAACTGTTTTTT.

The V gene is TRBV5-1, the J gene TRBJ1-2; TRBD1 agrees at 10 bases. CDR1 SGHRS and CDR2 YFSETQ come from the germline V gene. V lost 4 bases, J lost 8 bases, and 11 bases stayed unmatched. CDR3 length equals 15 residues. CDR3 loop: CASSPTPDRGQGYTF. CDR3 DNA sequence: TGCGCCAGCAGCCCTACCCCTGACAGGGGGCAAGGCTACACCTTC.

This clone was observed once. This chain links TRBV27 with TRBJ2-7; no definite D call. Trimming pared 3 bases from V and 0 bases from J, leaving 6 bases between. CDR3 size: 13 residues. The germline V gene encodes CDR1 MNHEY and CDR2 SMNVEV (reference sequence). Here the CDR3 DNA reads TGTGCCAGCAGTTTGCAAGCCTCCTACGAGCAGTACTTC. This gives the protein CASSLQASYEQYF.

The V gene is TRBV10-1, the J gene TRBJ2-7, with TRBD2 matching over 7 bases. The germline V gene encodes CDR1 WNHNN and CDR2 SYGVQD (reference sequence). The CDR3 runs 14 residues. J gave up 4 bases and V 2 bases, and 5 bases lay outside the gene matches. CDR3 sequence reads: CASSEGGGKYEQYF. The DNA for the CDR3 is TGCGCCAGCAGTGAGGGGGGGGGAAAATACGAGCAGTACTTC.

The rearrangement joins TRBV5-4 to TRBJ2-7, with a possible D match to TRBD2 (5 bases). V lost 4 bases and J lost 3, with 11 bases in between. Germline V gives CDR1 SGHNT, CDR2 YYREEE (reference sequence). The length of the CDR3 is 13 residues. In DNA form, the CDR3 reads TGTGCCAGCAGCACCGGGATCCTCTACGAGCAGTACTTC. Amino acid sequence: CASSTGILYEQYF.

The chain combines TRBV6-2 or TRBV6-3 with TRBJ2-2; no clear D gene. CDR3 length: 12 amino acids. V was pared by 6 bases and J by 11 bases, with 13 bases between. Germline V gene data show CDR1 as MNHEY and CDR2 as SVGEGT. The CDR3 DNA reads TGTGCCAGCAGCCACAGCCTCAACGAGCTGTTTTTT. Protein product: CASSHSLNELFF.

The chain is built from TRBV2 and TRBJ2-5, with D maybe TRBD1 (6 bases). V was shortened by 4 bases and J by 2 bases, with 8 bases between the two germline ends. The CDR3 covers 13 residues. The germline V gene encodes CDR1 SNHLY and CDR2 FYNNEI. The CDR3 DNA follows: TGTGCCAGCAGTGTTCAGGGGCAAGAGACCCAGTACTTC. Translated, it gives CASSVQGQETQYF.

The chain recombines TRBV19 with TRBJ1-4; D uncertain. V lost 7 bases and J lost 6, with 21 bases in between. The CDR3 sequence is 16 residues long. The V gene's germline CDR1 is LNHDA and CDR2 SQIVND (reference sequence). CDR3 in DNA: TGTGCCAGTAAAGCAAGGCCCGGAAGAGGAGATGAAAAACTGTTTTTT. It encodes CASKARPGRGDEKLFF.

The V call is TRBV5-1, the J call TRBJ2-7, with TRBD2 identical over 7 bases. Germline CDR1 and CDR2: SGHRS and YFSETQ. The CDR3 loop spans 14 amino acids. The V segment lost 4 bases and the J segment 5 bases; nucleotides outside the gene matches: 9. The CDR3 spells CASSRRGVGHEQYF. In DNA, the CDR3 is TGCGCCAGCAGCCGCCGGGGGGTCGGCCACGAGCAGTACTTC.

The chain links TRBV5-4 to TRBJ1-4; the D gene is possibly TRBD1 (6 bases). CDR1 is SGHNT, CDR2 YYREEE, per germline (reference sequence). This CDR3 is built from 16 residues. Trimming left V 3 bases short and J 3 bases short, with 15 bases between. CDR3 bases: TGTGCCAGCAGCTGGGCGGGGGGCAGGCCTAATGAAAAACTGTTTTTT. Its translation: CASSWAGGRPNEKLFF.

The gene calls are TRBV24-1 and TRBJ2-2, with TRBD1 as a possible D gene (6 bases). The CDR3 spans 17 residues. The ends were cut back, 4 bases at V and 1 base at J, with 15 bases in the middle. CDR1 is KGHDR and CDR2 is SFDVKD in the germline V gene. CDR3: CATSDPPGTLNTGELFF. CDR3 sequence (DNA): TGTGCCACCAGTGACCCGCCCGGGACACTGAACACCGGGGAGCTGTTTTTT.